These 21 T cell receptor beta chains share one sample of origin, sequenced in a study of blood T cell repertoires in COVID-19. The table came from immunoSEQ multiplex PCR; TCRdb's copy has only in-frame clones and leaves some out. The repertoire holds hundreds of thousands of clones, with around 85% as singletons. The sequenced material came from peripheral blood. The receptors here all came from a man aged 40-50 years with acute or convalescent COVID-19.

The chain has TRBV7-8 and TRBJ1-1, with 9 nucleotides matching TRBD1. The CDR3 runs 15 residues. The ends lost 5 bases at V and 1 base at J; junction bases unmatched: 5. Looked up from germline, CDR1 is SGHVS and CDR2 is FQNEAQ. Written as DNA, the CDR3 is TGTGCCAGCAGCGCACACAGGGGGCCGAACACTGAAGCTTTCTTT. It translates to CASSAHRGPNTEAFF.

The CDR3 DNA follows: TGTGCCAGCAGTTCCTCAGGGAACACTGAAGCTTTCTTT. Its protein product is CASSSSGNTEAFF. The genes are TRBV28 and TRBJ1-1; D unresolved. CDR3 length equals 13 residues. The germline gives CDR1 MDHEN, CDR2 SYDVKM. The V end was cut by 4 bases, the J end by 1 base, with 7 bases between. The full variable domain, its missing parts supplied by reference TRBV28 and TRBJ1-1, is DVKVTQSSRYLVKRTGEKVFLECVQDMDHENMFWYRQDPGLGLRLIYFSYDVKMKEKGDIPEGYSVSREKKERFSLILESASTNQTSMYLCASSSSGNTEAFFGQGTRLTVV.

The chain carries TRBV6-5 and TRBJ1-3; the match to TRBD1 covers 7 bases. The CDR3 runs 14 residues. After removal of 6 bases from V and 2 bases from J, the junction contained 4 bases not matched to a gene. From germline, CDR1 is MNHEY and CDR2 SVGAGI. The chain's CDR3 is CASRETGTGNTIYF. Written as DNA, the CDR3 is TGTGCCAGCAGGGAGACAGGGACTGGAAACACCATATATTTT.

The rearrangement uses TRBV18 and TRBJ1-6; D ambiguous. The CDR3 totals 14 residues. Trimming cost V 3 bases and J 13 bases, with 16 bases left between them. Germline CDR1 KGHSH, CDR2 LQKENI. CDR3 sequence reads: CASSPGGEGLPLHF. CDR3 bases: TGTGCCAGCTCACCGGGAGGTGAAGGCCTCCCCCTCCACTTT.

This chain joins TRBV27 and TRBJ1-5; maybe TRBD1 (5 bases). Germline CDR1 is MNHEY and CDR2 is SMNVEV (reference sequence). V was trimmed by 2 bases and J by 6 bases, leaving 11 bases between them. The CDR3 has 14 residues. The CDR3 sequence is CASSLSREGQPQHF. As DNA, the CDR3 is TGTGCCAGCAGTTTAAGCAGGGAAGGTCAGCCCCAGCATTTT.

This chain uses TRBV7-6 with TRBJ2-7; 8 bases match TRBD1. CDR1 is SGHVS and CDR2 is FNYEAQ in the germline V gene. V lost 5 bases and J lost 7; bases outside the gene matches: 7. CDR3 length equals 13 residues. This CDR3 is CASSLIQGEEQYF. DNA for the CDR3: TGTGCCAGCAGCCTTATACAGGGGGAAGAGCAGTACTTC.

In nucleotides, the CDR3 is TGCGCCAGCAGCTTCGGGACAGGGGGAAACATTCAGTACTTC. The encoded protein is CASSFGTGGNIQYF. This chain connects TRBV5-1 to TRBJ2-4; 11 nucleotides align to TRBD1. The J segment lost 6 bases and the V segment lost 2 bases, leaving 1 base of the junction unmatched. Germline V gene sequence: CDR1 SGHRS, CDR2 YFSETQ. CDR3 length: 14 amino acids. The full variable domain, rest sourced from reference TRBV5-1 and TRBJ2-4, is KAGVTQTPRYLIKTRGQQVTLSCSPISGHRSVSWYQQTPGQGLQFLFEYFSETQRNKGNFPGRFSGRQFSNSRSEMNVSTLELGDSALYLCASSFGTGGNIQYFGAGTRLSVL.

V usage is TRBV27 and J usage is TRBJ2-2; possibly TRBD2 for D (6 bases). The CDR3 extends over 15 amino acids. Trimming pared 0 bases from V and 6 bases from J, leaving 11 bases between. Germline V gene sequence: CDR1 MNHEY, CDR2 SMNVEV (reference sequence). In nucleotides, the CDR3 is TGTGCCAGCAGTTTATCGGAGGGTGTTCCCGGGGAGCTGTTTTTT. It yields the protein CASSLSEGVPGELFF.

The rearrangement joins TRBV3-1 (or the pseudogene TRBV3-2) to TRBJ1-2; 8 nucleotides agree with TRBD1. Germline V lookup: CDR1 LGHDT, CDR2 YNNKEL (reference sequence). The V and J ends lost 8 bases and 6 bases, in that order; junction bases with no gene match: 8. This CDR3 contains 13 residues. The CDR3 reads CASSWTGRDGYTF. The CDR3, as DNA: TGTGCCAGCTCCTGGACAGGGAGGGATGGCTACACCTTC.

V and J are TRBV7-9 and TRBJ2-2, with a possible D match to TRBD2 (5 bases). From germline, CDR1 is SEHNR and CDR2 FQNEAQ (reference sequence). The V end was cut by 2 bases, the J end by 4 bases, with 11 bases between. The CDR3 runs 15 residues. The CDR3 here is CASSLRGGGTGELFF. The CDR3 nucleotides are TGTGCCAGCAGCTTACGCGGAGGAGGCACCGGGGAGCTGTTTTTT.

In its sample, this clone was seen a few times. This chain joins TRBV7-9 and TRBJ2-3; a weak D match, TRBD2 (6 bases). The germline CDR1 and CDR2 sequences are SEHNR and FQNEAQ (reference sequence). The CDR3 extends over 15 amino acids. V lost 1 base, J lost 0 bases, and 8 bases lay in between. The CDR3: CASSLEGTSTDTQYF. The CDR3 nucleotides are TGTGCCAGCAGCTTAGAGGGGACTAGCACAGATACGCAGTATTTT.

CDR3 loop: CASSQDRGNQETQYF. The CDR3 DNA sequence: TGTGCCAGCAGCCAAGATCGGGGTAATCAAGAGACCCAGTACTTC. The rearrangement joins TRBV4-2 to TRBJ2-5; D might be TRBD2 (5 bases). The CDR3 consists of 15 residues. The V end was cut by 0 bases, the J end by 2 bases, with 10 bases between. Germline V gene data show CDR1 as LGHNA and CDR2 as YNFKEQ.

The rearrangement joins TRBV5-1 to TRBJ2-7, with 9 bases fitting TRBD1. Germline V gene lookup returns CDR1 SGHRS and CDR2 YFSETQ. CDR3 size: 15 residues. The trim removed 4 bases at V and 1 base at J, leaving 6 bases unmatched. In DNA form, the CDR3 reads TGCGCCAGCAGCCCGGGACAGGGTAGATCCTACGAGCAGTACTTC. Translating gives CASSPGQGRSYEQYF.

In regard to this clone: Other DNA sequences in the sample encode the same CDR3. The chain couples TRBV9 to TRBJ2-2; D unresolved. This CDR3 spans 12 amino acids. The V end was cut by 3 bases, the J end by 5 bases, with 5 bases between. Germline values: CDR1 SGDLS, CDR2 YYNGEE. CDR3 region: CASSGRTGELFF. The CDR3 region has the DNA TGTGCCAGCAGCGGCCGGACCGGGGAGCTGTTTTTT. Full variable domain (remainder filled in from reference TRBV9 and TRBJ2-2): DSGVTQTPKHLITATGQRVTLRCSPRSGDLSVYWYQQSLDQGLQFLIQYYNGEERAKGNILERFSAQQFPDLHSELNLSSLELGDSALYFCASSGRTGELFFGEGSRLTVL.

The chain joins TRBV5-1 to TRBJ1-1; D not certain. Germline lookup yields CDR1 SGHRS and CDR2 YFSETQ. This CDR3 is built from 13 residues. V dropped 1 base and J dropped 6 bases, with 10 bases sitting between them. The CDR3 nucleotides are TGCGCCAGCAGCTTGCGTCAGAGGGCTGAAGCTTTCTTT. Its protein is CASSLRQRAEAFF.

This chain uses TRBV7-9 with TRBJ2-3; TRBD2 agrees at 7 bases. Trimming cost V 5 bases and J 0 bases; bases outside gene matches: 8. CDR3 size: 16 residues. Germline assignment: CDR1 SEHNR and CDR2 FQNEAQ (reference sequence). The CDR3 region is CASSTRMGGSTDTQYF. CDR3 in DNA: TGTGCCAGCAGCACCCGTATGGGGGGGAGCACAGATACGCAGTATTTT. The variable domain in full, with the rest retrieved from reference TRBV7-9 and TRBJ2-3, is DTGVSQNPRHKITKRGQNVTFRCDPISEHNRLYWYRQTLGQGPEFLTYFQNEAQLEKSRLLSDRFSAERPKGSFSTLEIQRTEQGDSAMYLCASSTRMGGSTDTQYFGPGTRLTVL.

This chain connects TRBV20-1 to TRBJ2-1; tentative D call: TRBD2 (6 bases). Trimming took off 3 bases at V and 4 bases at J, with 13 bases between the two ends. The V gene's germline CDR1 is DFQATT and CDR2 SNEGSKA (reference sequence). This CDR3 has 14 amino acids. CDR3 DNA sequence: TGCAGTGCTAGTAGGGAGGCCGGGTACAATGAGCAGTTCTTC. This sequence encodes CSASREAGYNEQFF.

The chain recombines TRBV15 with TRBJ1-4; 11 bases are a match to TRBD1. The CDR3 is made up of 17 amino acids. CDR1 is LNHNV and CDR2 is YYDKDF in the germline V gene (reference sequence). J was trimmed by 5 bases and V by 0 bases; bases with no gene match: 5. The CDR3 loop reads CATSRDRTGGLNEKLFF. The CDR3 DNA reads TGTGCCACCAGCAGAGACAGGACAGGGGGCTTGAATGAAAAACTGTTTTTT.

The chain joins TRBV24-1 to TRBJ2-7, with 10 bases that match TRBD1. With V trimmed by 3 bases and J by 2 bases, 6 bases remained unmatched. The CDR3 runs 16 residues. The germline gives CDR1 KGHDR, CDR2 SFDVKD. The CDR3 nucleotides are TGTGCCACCAGTGATCCGACAGGGGGCGAACCCTACGAGCAGTACTTC. Amino acid sequence: CATSDPTGGEPYEQYF.

This clone was seen only once. This chain uses TRBV7-9 with TRBJ1-1; 11 bases are shared with TRBD1. V gave up 5 bases and J gave up 7 bases; unmatched junction bases: 12. CDR3 length: 16 residues. CDR1 is SEHNR, CDR2 FQNEAQ, per germline (reference sequence). CDR3 in DNA: TGTGCCAGCAGCATTGCCGGGACAGGGGGTAAGAGTGAAGCTTTCTTT. The encoded protein is CASSIAGTGGKSEAFF.

The chain is built from TRBV7-6 and TRBJ2-1; the D gene is possibly TRBD2 (6 bases). Trimming stripped 4 bases from V and 11 bases from J, with 30 bases between. The CDR3 is 18 residues long. Germline assignment: CDR1 SGHVS and CDR2 FNYEAQ. The CDR3 here is CASSSRPSAGTEERKQFF. CDR3 coding DNA: TGTGCCAGCAGCTCCCGTCCAAGTGCGGGGACTGAAGAAAGAAAGCAGTTCTTC.